This T cell receptor (beta chain) derives from a study of T cell repertoires in cytomegalovirus infection. In the study overall: The public TCR beta signatures pointed to both CMV infection and matching HLA type.

Of note for this clonotype: The antigen remains unidentified.

TCRdb reprocessed the reads with MiXCR, giving one entry per CDR3 protein. The repertoire consists of 80,000 to 130,000 distinct CDR3 sequences, with less than 25% occurring once and the leading ten covering around 42%. Study outcomes and limitations: The ex vivo response was dominated by HLA-C-restricted CMV-specific TCR beta clonotypes. Cumulated frequencies of public TCR beta families served to identify carriers of CMV plus the relevant HLA.

This CDR3 comprises 18 residues. The J segment lost 5 bases and the V segment lost 5 bases, leaving 12 bases of the junction unmatched. Germline V gives CDR1 MDHEN, CDR2 SYDVKM. The receptor was derived from a human donor in good health (CMV status not recorded). Some clones in this sample may be carry-over from other donors' samples. The chain couples TRBV28 to TRBJ1-6; 10 bases agree with TRBD1. Material: CD8+ T cells from PBMCs. CDR3 nucleotides: TGTGCCAGCAGTCCCTATATCCGGGACAGGGGCAATAATTCACCCCTCCACTTT. Translated, it gives CASSPYIRDRGNNSPLHF.